This T cell receptor beta chain came from a study of T cells in localized non-small cell lung cancer. The study, taken as a whole, reports: Tumor showed lower T cell clonality than uninvolved adjacent lung, where it was highest. Because only a single region of the tumor was sequenced, heterogeneity remains possible.

Germline V lookup: CDR1 SGHRS, CDR2 YFSETQ. This CDR3 is built from 14 residues. After removal of 5 bases from V and 6 bases from J, the junction contained 6 bases not matched to a gene. Profiled with immunoSEQ multiplex PCR; TCRdb holds only in-frame clones, not every one. This table has around 83,000 clones, roughly 87% appearing once. Concerning this clone itself: Antigen specificity is unknown.

The V gene is TRBV5-1, the J gene TRBJ2-2; TRBD1 aligns across 8 bases. This sequence was found in a man aged 40 to 75 with stage I squamous cell lung carcinoma. This specimen consisted of peripheral blood, obtained before any cancer treatment. The CDR3, as DNA: TGCGCCAGCAGTCAGGACAGGGTTGCCGGGGAGCTGTTTTTT. Its translation is CASSQDRVAGELFF.